The T cell receptor (beta chain) described here comes from a study of blood T cell repertoires in COVID-19 (dated by TCRdb to the early 2020s). About the study as a whole: Collaborator samples came from the United States, Italy and Spain and covered acute and convalescent phases of COVID-19. The material from the prospective study consisted of cDNA or gDNA derived from T cells, B-cell-depleted T cells, or PBMCs. Deeply sampled blood TCRbeta repertoires from subjects exposed to, actively infected with, or recovered from COVID-19 were included in the dataset. A freely available public database, intended as a resource for researchers studying the immune response to SARS-CoV-2, is where the repertoires were released. Samples were obtained from the ongoing ImmuneRACE study (first 160 participants) and from 1,200 or so subjects provided by 6 global collaborators. A de-identified subject ID, COVID-19 status, age in years and sex were almost always included in the sample metadata. Where HLA class I and class II types were available, the types were taken from metadata supplied by the sample provider, not from assay-based typing. The research as a whole found: How much clinical and demographic metadata was included differed by source and by participant, and the metadata was provided uncurated.

CDR1 and CDR2 are read off the germline V gene as SGHRS and YFSETQ. Including the terminal cysteine and phenylalanine, the CDR3 comprises 16 residues. The kept DNA is CDR3 alone, 48 bases in frame from the first base. Germline trimming: 4 bases from V, 0 bases from J; junction bases outside gene matches: 6. Concerning this clone: Its antigen is still unknown. No per-base quality is available; no much larger clone lies one base away.

TCRbeta CDR3 regions were amplified from genomic DNA using the immunoSEQ Assay, a bias-controlled multiplex PCR. In the paper's pipeline: Within the assay, amplification of reference gene primers was used to estimate how many nucleated cells each sample contained. Sequence reads were collapsed and filtered to measure the absolute abundance of every unique TCRbeta CDR3 rearrangement. For each sample, productive Simpson clonality was calculated by taking the square root of Simpson's diversity index across productive rearrangements. The clones in this table, taken by TCRdb from immuneACCESS, are in-frame only. Not every clone is retained; where verified, under half of the shortfall comes from an unresolved V gene, and the cause of the rest is unknown. Clone size and the V and J calls come from that table; the DNA yielded D and trimming. This sample comprises hundreds of thousands of clones, about four fifths of them detected only once. The top ten hold about 5% of the sample.

Participants in the prospective study were enrolled through a virtual design, were aged about 18 to 90 years, and lived in under 25 United States geographic areas. In the prospective study, participants were assigned to cohorts based on the clinical history participants reported in a screening survey and a study questionnaire. A participant counted as exposed if, within 2 weeks of entering the study, that participant had been in contact with someone who had a PCR-confirmed or clinician-diagnosed COVID-19 case. Mobile phlebotomists in the prospective study collected whole blood, serum and a nasopharyngeal or oropharyngeal swab from every participant. Participants in the prospective study had the option to provide additional blood draws and questionnaires over a roughly 2-month period. Before DNA extraction, blood samples from the prospective study were shipped at room temperature or frozen.

The chain is encoded by TRBV5-1 joined to TRBJ1-4, and TRBD1 aligns with 7 junction nucleotides. The sequenced material came from PBMCs or T cells enriched from blood (not recorded which). The clonotype was recovered from a man aged 40-55 years who had been exposed to COVID-19. At the DNA level, the sequence is TGCGCCAGCAGCCCAGGGACAGCAGCAACTAATGAAAAACTGTTTTTT. This yields the protein CASSPGTAATNEKLFF.